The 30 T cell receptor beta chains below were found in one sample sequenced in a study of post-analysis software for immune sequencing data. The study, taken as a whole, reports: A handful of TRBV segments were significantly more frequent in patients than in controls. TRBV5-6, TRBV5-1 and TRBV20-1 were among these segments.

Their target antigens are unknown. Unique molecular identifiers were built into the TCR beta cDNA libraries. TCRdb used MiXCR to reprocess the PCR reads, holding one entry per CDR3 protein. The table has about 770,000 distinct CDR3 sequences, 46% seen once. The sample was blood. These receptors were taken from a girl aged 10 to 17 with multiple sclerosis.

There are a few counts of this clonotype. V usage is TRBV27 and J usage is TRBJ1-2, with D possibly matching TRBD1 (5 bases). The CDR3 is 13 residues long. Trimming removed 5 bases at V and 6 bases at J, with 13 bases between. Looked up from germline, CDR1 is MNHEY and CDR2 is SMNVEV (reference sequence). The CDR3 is CASSGDGLNGYTF. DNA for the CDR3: TGTGCCAGCAGTGGGGACGGGCTAAATGGCTACACCTTC.

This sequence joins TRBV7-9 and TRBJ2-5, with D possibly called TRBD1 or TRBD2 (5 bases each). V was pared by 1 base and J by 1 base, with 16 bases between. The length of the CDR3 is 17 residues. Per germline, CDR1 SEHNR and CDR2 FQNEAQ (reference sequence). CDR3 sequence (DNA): TGTGCCAGCAGCTTAGAGGGACGGGGCCGTTTCCAAGAGACCCAGTACTTC. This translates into CASSLEGRGRFQETQYF.

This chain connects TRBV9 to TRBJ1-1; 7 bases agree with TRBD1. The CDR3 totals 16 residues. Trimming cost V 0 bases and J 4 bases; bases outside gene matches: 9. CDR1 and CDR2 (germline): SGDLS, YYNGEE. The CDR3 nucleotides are TGTGCCAGCAGCGTAGTTCAGGGGGGACTTGGCACTGAAGCTTTCTTT. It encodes CASSVVQGGLGTEAFF.

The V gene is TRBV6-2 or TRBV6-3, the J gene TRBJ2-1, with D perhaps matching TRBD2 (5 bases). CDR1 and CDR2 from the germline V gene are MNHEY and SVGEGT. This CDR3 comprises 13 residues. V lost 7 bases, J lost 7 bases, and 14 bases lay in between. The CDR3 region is CASKASRRNEQFF. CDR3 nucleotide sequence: TGTGCCAGCAAGGCTAGCCGGAGGAATGAGCAGTTCTTC.

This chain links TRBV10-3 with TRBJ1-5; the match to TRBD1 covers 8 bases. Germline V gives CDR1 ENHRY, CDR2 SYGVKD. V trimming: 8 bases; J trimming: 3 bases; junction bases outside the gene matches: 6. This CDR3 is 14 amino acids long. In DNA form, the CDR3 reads TGTGCCATCTTTCTCCAGGGGGCCAATCAGCCCCAGCATTTT. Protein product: CAIFLQGANQPQHF.

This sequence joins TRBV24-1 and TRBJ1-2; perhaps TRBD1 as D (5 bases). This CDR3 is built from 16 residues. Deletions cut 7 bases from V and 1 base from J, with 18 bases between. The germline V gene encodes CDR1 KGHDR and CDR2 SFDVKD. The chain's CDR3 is CATRPGGSNHNYGYTF. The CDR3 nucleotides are TGTGCCACCAGACCCGGGGGATCTAATCATAACTATGGCTACACCTTC.

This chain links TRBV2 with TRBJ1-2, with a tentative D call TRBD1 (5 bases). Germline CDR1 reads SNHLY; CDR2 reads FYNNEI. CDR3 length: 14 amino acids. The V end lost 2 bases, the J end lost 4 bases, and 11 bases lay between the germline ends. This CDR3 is CASSEIRQFYGYTF. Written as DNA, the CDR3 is TGTGCCAGCAGTGAAATACGACAGTTCTATGGCTACACCTTC.

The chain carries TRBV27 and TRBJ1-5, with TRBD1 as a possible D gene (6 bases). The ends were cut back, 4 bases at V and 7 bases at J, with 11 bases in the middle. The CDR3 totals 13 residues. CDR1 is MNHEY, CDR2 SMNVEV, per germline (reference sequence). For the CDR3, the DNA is TGTGCCAGCAGTTGGCAGGGGAAGCAGCCCCAGCATTTT. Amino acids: CASSWQGKQPQHF.

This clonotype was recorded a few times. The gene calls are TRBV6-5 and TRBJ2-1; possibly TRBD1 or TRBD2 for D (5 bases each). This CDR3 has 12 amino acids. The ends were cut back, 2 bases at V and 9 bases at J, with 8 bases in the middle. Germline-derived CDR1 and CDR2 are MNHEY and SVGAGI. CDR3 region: CASSYDGGEQFF. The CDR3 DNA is TGTGCCAGCAGTTACGATGGGGGTGAGCAGTTCTTC.

The CDR3 is CSVATRGYGYTF. CDR3 coding DNA: TGCAGCGTAGCTACAAGGGGCTATGGCTACACCTTC. This chain links TRBV29-1 with TRBJ1-2; TRBD1 might be the D (5 bases). The CDR3 spans 12 residues. Looked up from germline, CDR1 is SQVTM and CDR2 is ANQGSEA. V dropped 6 bases and J dropped 4 bases, with 12 bases sitting between them.

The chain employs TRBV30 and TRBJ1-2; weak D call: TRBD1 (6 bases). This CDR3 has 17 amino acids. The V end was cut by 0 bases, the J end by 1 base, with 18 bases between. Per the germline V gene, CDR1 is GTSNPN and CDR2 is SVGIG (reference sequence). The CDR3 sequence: CAWSVSSNRANNYGYTF. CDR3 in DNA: TGTGCCTGGAGTGTATCCTCCAACAGGGCCAATAACTATGGCTACACCTTC.

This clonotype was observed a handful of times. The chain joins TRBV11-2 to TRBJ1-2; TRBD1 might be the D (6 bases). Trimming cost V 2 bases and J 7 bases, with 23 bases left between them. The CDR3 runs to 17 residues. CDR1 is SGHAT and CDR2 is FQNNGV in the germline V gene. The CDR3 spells CASSLLDSPKVSGGYTF. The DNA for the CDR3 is TGTGCCAGCAGCTTATTGGACAGCCCCAAGGTTTCTGGTGGCTACACCTTC.

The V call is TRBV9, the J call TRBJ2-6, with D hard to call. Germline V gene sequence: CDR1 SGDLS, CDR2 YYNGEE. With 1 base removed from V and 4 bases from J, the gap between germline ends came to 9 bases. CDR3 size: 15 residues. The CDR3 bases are TGTGCCAGCAGCGTATGGGGTTCCGGGGCCAACGTCCTGACTTTC. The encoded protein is CASSVWGSGANVLTF. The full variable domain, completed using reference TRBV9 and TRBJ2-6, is DSGVTQTPKHLITATGQRVTLRCSPRSGDLSVYWYQQSLDQGLQFLIQYYNGEERAKGNILERFSAQQFPDLHSELNLSSLELGDSALYFCASSVWGSGANVLTFGAGSRLTVL.

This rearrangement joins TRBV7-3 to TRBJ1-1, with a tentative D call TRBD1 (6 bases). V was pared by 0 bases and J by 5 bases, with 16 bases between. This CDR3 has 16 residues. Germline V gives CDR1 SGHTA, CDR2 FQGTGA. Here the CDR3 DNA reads TGTGCCAGCAGCTTAACTGGGGAAGGGGGTTCGACTGAAGCTTTCTTT. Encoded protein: CASSLTGEGGSTEAFF.

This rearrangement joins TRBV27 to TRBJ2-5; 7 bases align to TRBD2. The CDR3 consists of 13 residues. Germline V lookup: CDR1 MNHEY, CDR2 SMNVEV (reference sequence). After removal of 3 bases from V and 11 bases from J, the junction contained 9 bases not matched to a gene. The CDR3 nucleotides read TGTGCCAGCAGTTTGGCCTCTGGGGGGGAGCAGTACTTC. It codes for CASSLASGGEQYF.

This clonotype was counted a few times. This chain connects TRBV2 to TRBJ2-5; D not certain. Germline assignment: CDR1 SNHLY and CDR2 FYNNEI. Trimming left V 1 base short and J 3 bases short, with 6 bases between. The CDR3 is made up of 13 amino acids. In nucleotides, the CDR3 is TGTGCCAGCAGTGAAGTCGGCGAAGAGACCCAGTACTTC. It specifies CASSEVGEETQYF.

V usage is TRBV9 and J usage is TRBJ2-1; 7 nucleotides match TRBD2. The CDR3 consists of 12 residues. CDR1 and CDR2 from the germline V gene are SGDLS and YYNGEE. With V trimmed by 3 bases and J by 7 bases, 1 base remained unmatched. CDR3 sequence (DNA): TGTGCCAGCAGCGGGCGGGGGAATGAGCAGTTCTTC. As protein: CASSGRGNEQFF.

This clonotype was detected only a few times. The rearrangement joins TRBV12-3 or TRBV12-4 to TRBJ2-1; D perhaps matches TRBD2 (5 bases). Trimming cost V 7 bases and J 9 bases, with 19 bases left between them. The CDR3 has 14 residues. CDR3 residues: CASTHSRRASEQFF. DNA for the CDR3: TGTGCCAGCACCCACTCCCGGCGGGCTAGTGAGCAGTTCTTC.

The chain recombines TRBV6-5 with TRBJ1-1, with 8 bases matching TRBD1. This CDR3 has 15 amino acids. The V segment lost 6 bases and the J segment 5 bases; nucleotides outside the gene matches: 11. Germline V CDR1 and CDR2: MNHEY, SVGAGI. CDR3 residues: CASRVVAGGRTEAFF. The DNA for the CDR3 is TGTGCCAGCAGGGTCGTGGCAGGGGGCCGGACTGAAGCTTTCTTT.

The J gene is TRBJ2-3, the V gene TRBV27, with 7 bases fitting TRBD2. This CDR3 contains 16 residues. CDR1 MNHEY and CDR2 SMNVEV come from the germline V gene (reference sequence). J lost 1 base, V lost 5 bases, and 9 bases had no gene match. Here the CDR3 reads CASSLISGRGTDTQYF. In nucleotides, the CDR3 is TGTGCCAGCAGTCTTATTAGCGGGCGTGGCACAGATACGCAGTATTTT.

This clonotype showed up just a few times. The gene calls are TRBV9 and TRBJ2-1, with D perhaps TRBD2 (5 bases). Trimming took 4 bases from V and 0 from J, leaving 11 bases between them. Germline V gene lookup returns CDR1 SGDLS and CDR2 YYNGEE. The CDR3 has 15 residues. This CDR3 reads CASSNGLSSYNEQFF. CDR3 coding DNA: TGTGCCAGCAGCAATGGACTCTCCTCCTACAATGAGCAGTTCTTC.

The CDR3 loop is CASSLFRQDTEAFF. The CDR3 DNA sequence: TGTGCCAGCAGCTTGTTTCGGCAGGACACTGAAGCTTTCTTT. The genes are TRBV7-9 and TRBJ1-1; D gene uncertain. Germline CDR1 SEHNR, CDR2 FQNEAQ (reference sequence). This CDR3 is 14 amino acids long. V was pared by 3 bases and J by 3 bases, with 11 bases between. Drawing the rest from reference TRBV7-9 and TRBJ1-1, the complete variable domain is DTGVSQNPRHKITKRGQNVTFRCDPISEHNRLYWYRQTLGQGPEFLTYFQNEAQLEKSRLLSDRFSAERPKGSFSTLEIQRTEQGDSAMYLCASSLFRQDTEAFFGQGTRLTVV.

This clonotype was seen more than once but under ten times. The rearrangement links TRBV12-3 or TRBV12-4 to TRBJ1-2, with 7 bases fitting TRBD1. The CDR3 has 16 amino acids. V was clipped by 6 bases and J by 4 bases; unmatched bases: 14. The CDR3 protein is CASRLDRAGTFYGYTF. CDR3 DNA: TGTGCCAGCAGACTCGACAGGGCGGGGACCTTCTATGGCTACACCTTC.

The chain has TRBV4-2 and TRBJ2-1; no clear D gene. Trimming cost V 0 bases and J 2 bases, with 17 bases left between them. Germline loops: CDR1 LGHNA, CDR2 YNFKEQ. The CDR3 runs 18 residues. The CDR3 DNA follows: TGTGCCAGCAGCCAAGACCCCTGGTCCTGGACCACCTACAATGAGCAGTTCTTC. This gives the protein CASSQDPWSWTTYNEQFF.

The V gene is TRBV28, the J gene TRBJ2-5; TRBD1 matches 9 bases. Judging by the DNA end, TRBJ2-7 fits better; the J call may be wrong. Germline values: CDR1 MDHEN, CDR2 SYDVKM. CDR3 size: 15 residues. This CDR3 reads CASSLGGTGFYEQYF. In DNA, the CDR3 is TGTGCCAGCAGTTTAGGCGGGACAGGGTTCTACGAGCAGTACTTC.

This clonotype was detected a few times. CDR3 in amino acids: CASSPRRPTPGQVTYEQYF. The CDR3 DNA follows: TGTGCCAGCAGTCCGAGGCGACCAACCCCGGGACAGGTAACCTACGAGCAGTACTTC. V gene TRBV7-9 combines with J gene TRBJ2-7; 8 positions match TRBD1. The germline V gene has CDR1 SEHNR and CDR2 FQNEAQ (reference sequence). V lost 6 bases and J lost 2; bases outside the gene matches: 21. This CDR3 contains 19 residues.

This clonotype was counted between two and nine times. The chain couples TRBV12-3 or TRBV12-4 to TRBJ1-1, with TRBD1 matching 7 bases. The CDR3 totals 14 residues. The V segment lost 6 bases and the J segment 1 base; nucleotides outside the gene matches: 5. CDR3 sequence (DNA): TGTGCCAGCAGGGTACAGGGGCCGAACACTGAAGCTTTCTTT. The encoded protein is CASRVQGPNTEAFF.

The CDR3 sequence is CSARDRGRANYEQYF. The CDR3, as DNA: TGCAGTGCTAGAGACCGAGGGAGGGCCAACTACGAGCAGTACTTC. This sequence joins TRBV20-1 and TRBJ2-7; TRBD2 matches 7 bases. Germline V gene lookup returns CDR1 DFQATT and CDR2 SNEGSKA (reference sequence). The CDR3 consists of 15 residues. V dropped 0 bases and J dropped 3; count of bases not matched to a gene: 8.

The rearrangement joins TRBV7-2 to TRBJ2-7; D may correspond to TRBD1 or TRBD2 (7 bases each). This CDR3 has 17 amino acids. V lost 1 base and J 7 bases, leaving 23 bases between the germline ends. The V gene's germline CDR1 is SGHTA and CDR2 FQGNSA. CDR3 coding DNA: TGTGCCAGCAGCTTAGAGGGAGGGACAGCTCTTTTCCAGGAGCAGTACTTC. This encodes CASSLEGGTALFQEQYF.

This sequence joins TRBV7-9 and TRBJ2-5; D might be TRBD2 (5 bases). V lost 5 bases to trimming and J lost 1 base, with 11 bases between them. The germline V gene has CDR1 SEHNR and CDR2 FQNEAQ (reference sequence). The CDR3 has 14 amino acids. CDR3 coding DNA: TGTGCCAGCAGCCCCCGGGGAACCCAAGAGACCCAGTACTTC. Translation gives CASSPRGTQETQYF.